The rows below give T cell receptor beta chains drawn from one sample of a study of low-dose radiotherapy and immunotherapy resistance in tumors. TCRdb re-called the reads with MiXCR, one entry per CDR3 protein. Here the sample spans 50,000 or so distinct CDR3 sequences, approximately 22% being singletons. This material consisted of PBMCs, taken after low-dose radiotherapy plus immunotherapy. Receptors were obtained from a male donor with prostate cancer. Both conserved end residues are part of each CDR3. Each record gives: D gene, V gene, clone size, J gene, CDR3 DNA, CDR3 protein. D genes are given only for firm matches. The size field is filled for only some rows; it gives once, few, many or a size class.

.,TRBV10-1,many,TRBJ2-3,TGCGCCAGCAGTGTTGATGGACCCACAGATACGCAGTATTTT,CASSVDGPTDTQYF
.,TRBV5-4,many,TRBJ1-1,TGTGCCAGCAGCTTGGGGGGGGGTGCCATGAACACTGAAGCTTTCTTT,CASSLGGGAMNTEAFF
.,TRBV6-4,many,TRBJ2-2,TGTGCCAGCAGTGACCCCGGGGGCGTCACCGGGGAGCTGTTTTTT,CASSDPGGVTGELFF
.,TRBV6-6,many,TRBJ2-2,TGTGCCAGCATAGGCCGGAACACCGGGGAGCTGTTTTTT,CASIGRNTGELFF
.,TRBV28,few,TRBJ1-5,TGTGCCAGCATCCTCCACAACGACCGTTACTTTCTGCCCCAGCATTTT,CASILHNDRYFLPQHF
TRBD2,TRBV7-2,many,TRBJ2-3,TGTGCCAGCAGCGGGACTAGCGGGCCGAGAGTTACAGATACGCAGTATTTT,CASSGTSGPRVTDTQYF
TRBD1,TRBV18,many,TRBJ2-3,TGTGCCAGCTCACTGACAGGGGCTAGCACAGATACGCAGTATTTT,CASSLTGASTDTQYF
.,TRBV19,many,TRBJ2-7,TGTGCCAGTAGTATAGATTCAGGGGAGAACTACGAGCAGTACTTC,CASSIDSGENYEQYF
.,TRBV3-1,many,TRBJ2-7,TGTGCCAGCAGCCGGGGGCGGCGGATGTACGAGCAGTACTTC,CASSRGRRMYEQYF
TRBD2,TRBV20-1,.,TRBJ2-1,TGCAGTGCCAACGGGGGGGGGCAGTTCTTC,CSANGGGQFF
.,TRBV6-5,many,TRBJ1-2,TGTGCCAGCAGTTACTCGCTTGGGGCACTCGATGGCTACACCTTC,CASSYSLGALDGYTF
.,TRBV5-1,many,TRBJ2-7,TGCGCCAGCAGCTTGCGTGATACAGCCTTTTCCTACGAGCAGTACTTC,CASSLRDTAFSYEQYF
.,TRBV5-4,many,TRBJ2-4,TGTGCCAGCAGCTCCCGCGTCGGCGGGACAGCAAACATTCAGTACTTC,CASSSRVGGTANIQYF
.,TRBV14,many,TRBJ2-1,TGTGCCAGCAGCCAAGGGACACCCACCTACAATGAGCAGTTCTTC,CASSQGTPTYNEQFF
TRBD1,TRBV5-1,.,TRBJ2-7,TGCGCCAGCAGCACCCCGGGACAGGGGGCAGGAATCTCCTACGAGCAGTACTTC,CASSTPGQGAGISYEQYF
.,TRBV18,.,TRBJ2-1,TGTGCCAGCTCACGGACAGACCATGAGCAGTTCTTC,CASSRTDHEQFF
.,TRBV4-2,medium-sized,TRBJ2-4,TGTGCCAGCAGCCAAGCGGGACAAGTAAACATTCAGTACTTC,CASSQAGQVNIQYF
.,TRBV6-5,many,TRBJ2-6,TGTGCCAGCAGTTACCATGGCAGATTTAACTCTGGGGCCAACGTCCTGACTTTC,CASSYHGRFNSGANVLTF
.,TRBV12-3/TRBV12-4,many,TRBJ1-5,TGTGCCAGCAGTTTCGCCCCAGGGCTTGCTCAGCCCCAGCATTTT,CASSFAPGLAQPQHF
.,TRBV9,many,TRBJ1-2,TGTGCCAGCAGCGTAGGGGGCAGCTATGGCTACACCTTC,CASSVGGSYGYTF
.,TRBV20-1,many,TRBJ1-5,TGCAGTGCTAGAGATTTTGACATCTATAGCAATCAGCCCCAGCATTTT,CSARDFDIYSNQPQHF
TRBD2,TRBV15,.,TRBJ2-1,TGTGCCACCAGCATCAAAGCGGGAGGGCTCAATGAGCAGTTCTTC,CATSIKAGGLNEQFF
.,TRBV5-1,many,TRBJ1-2,TGCGCCAGCAGCTTGGAGACTCCCGTCGGTCGTGGCTACACCTTC,CASSLETPVGRGYTF
TRBD1,TRBV18,.,TRBJ2-5,TGTGCCAGCTCACCACCCACAGGGGCTGTGGAGACCCAGTACTTC,CASSPPTGAVETQYF
.,TRBV13,many,TRBJ1-5,TGTGCCAGCAGTGTTAACATCAATAGCAATCAGCCCCAGCATTTT,CASSVNINSNQPQHF
.,TRBV10-2,many,TRBJ1-1,TGCGCCAGCAGTGAGTGGGGGAGCCGAGCTTTCTTT,CASSEWGSRAFF
.,TRBV28,many,TRBJ2-2,TGTGCCAGCAGTTTATACGGGCGCTTTCGGGGGAACACCGGGGAGCTGTTTTTT,CASSLYGRFRGNTGELFF
.,TRBV7-8,many,TRBJ1-5,TGTGCCAGCAGCTTAGGGGCGGAGTATAGCAATCAGCCCCAGCATTTT,CASSLGAEYSNQPQHF
.,TRBV30,many,TRBJ1-6,TGTGCCTGGGCTCCAATTGGGGTCACCTATAATTCACCCCTCCACTTT,CAWAPIGVTYNSPLHF
TRBD1,TRBV10-3,.,TRBJ1-4,TGTGCCATCAGAGAGGACAGGGCTAATGAAAAACTGTTTTTT,CAIREDRANEKLFF
.,TRBV7-2,many,TRBJ2-2,TGTGCCAGCAGCTTAGCAATAGGACTTAACACCGGGGAGCTGTTTTTT,CASSLAIGLNTGELFF
TRBD1,TRBV29-1,many,TRBJ2-1,TGCAGCGTGGATGGACAGGTAGCTTACAATGAGCAGTTCTTC,CSVDGQVAYNEQFF
.,TRBV29-1,many,TRBJ2-3,TGCAGCGCAGGGGGGACGAATACGCAGTATTTT,CSAGGTNTQYF
TRBD2,TRBV6-5,.,TRBJ2-5,TGTGCCAGCAGTTCGGCGGGAGGGTACCAAGAGACCCAGTACTTC,CASSSAGGYQETQYF
TRBD2,TRBV20-1,medium-sized,TRBJ2-1,TGCAGTGCTAGAGATCTGGCTAGCGGAAATGAGCAGTTCTTC,CSARDLASGNEQFF
TRBD2,TRBV6-8,.,TRBJ2-3,TGTGCCAGCAGTTACCCCGGGACTAGCGGGAGTGGGACGCAGTATTTT,CASSYPGTSGSGTQYF
TRBD1,TRBV2,many,TRBJ2-1,TGTGCCAGCAGTTCCGGGACAGGGAGGCGGCATGAGCAGTTCTTC,CASSSGTGRRHEQFF
TRBD1,TRBV12-3/TRBV12-4,many,TRBJ2-4,TGTGCCAGCAGTCCGGACAGGGGAATCTCCAAAAACATTCAGTACTTC,CASSPDRGISKNIQYF
TRBD1,TRBV5-1,many,TRBJ2-5,TGCGCCAGCAGCCAAACCAACAGGGGGCGGGAGACCCAGTACTTC,CASSQTNRGRETQYF
.,TRBV7-9,many,TRBJ2-7,TGTGCCAGCAGCTTAGTTTGGCGGGGGCGGGGGCTCGATTCCTACGAGCAGTACTTC,CASSLVWRGRGLDSYEQYF
TRBD1,TRBV20-1,many,TRBJ2-7,TGCAGTGCTAAAGCTATACTCCCGGGACAGGGGTACTACGAGCAGTACTTC,CSAKAILPGQGYYEQYF
TRBD2,TRBV7-2,many,TRBJ2-3,TGTGCCAGCAGCTTAGAGACTAGCGGGGACGAGCAAGATACGCAGTATTTT,CASSLETSGDEQDTQYF
TRBD1,TRBV6-2/TRBV6-3,many,TRBJ2-6,TGTGCCAGCAGTTACCAAGGACAGGGGGTCTCTGGGGCCAACGTCCTGACTTTC,CASSYQGQGVSGANVLTF
TRBD2,TRBV2,many,TRBJ2-3,TGTGCCAGCACCGGGACTAGCGTTAGGACAGATACGCAGTATTTT,CASTGTSVRTDTQYF
.,TRBV5-1,many,TRBJ1-1,TGCGCCAGCAGCTTGGAACTAATGAACACTGAAGCTTTCTTT,CASSLELMNTEAFF
.,TRBV7-2,medium-sized,TRBJ2-7,TGTGCCAGCACCCCACGGTCAGGGGGGTTCCACGAGCAGTACTTC,CASTPRSGGFHEQYF
.,TRBV20-1,many,TRBJ2-1,TGCAGTGCTAGATACCCGGGGCCCAATGAGCAGTTCTTC,CSARYPGPNEQFF
TRBD1,TRBV7-8,many,TRBJ2-7,TGTGCCAGCAGCACAACGGACAGGGGTGGATACGAGCAGTACTTC,CASSTTDRGGYEQYF